This passage covers 18 T cell receptor beta chains from one sample sequenced in a study of Graves' ophthalmopathy and Graves' hyperthyroidism. Beta-chain TCR CDR3 regions were amplified from RNA transcripts. The first round was an RT-PCR with HTBI primers, and the second round was a multiplex PCR. One entry per CDR3 protein, called by TCRdb with MiXCR from the multiplex PCR reads. The table records 600,000 to 650,000 distinct CDR3 sequences, 22% of them present only once. The sequencing input was peripheral blood. The source is a woman aged 18-35 years with stable Graves' hyperthyroidism. Some clones in this sample may be carry-over from other donors' samples.

The rearrangement uses TRBV11-1 and TRBJ1-1; D gene uncertain. CDR1 and CDR2 from the germline V gene are SGHAT and FQDESV (reference sequence). The CDR3 runs 13 residues. V was clipped by 1 base and J by 6 bases, with 9 bases between them. The DNA for the CDR3 is TGTGCCAGCAGCTTAGAGGTCCGGGCTGAAGCTTTCTTT. Protein product: CASSLEVRAEAFF.

The chain carries TRBV28 and TRBJ1-5, with TRBD1 as a possible D gene (6 bases). CDR1 and CDR2 from the germline V gene are MDHEN and SYDVKM. CDR3 length: 15 residues. Trimming removed 5 bases from V and 6 bases from J, with 17 bases in between. CDR3 nucleotide sequence: TGTGCCAGCAGTCCGACCCAGGGGAGAGGTCAGCCCCAGCATTTT. This translates into CASSPTQGRGQPQHF.

This clonotype appeared a few times. The V gene is TRBV2, the J gene TRBJ1-2, with TRBD1 matching over 9 bases. The CDR3 extends over 14 amino acids. CDR1 is SNHLY and CDR2 is FYNNEI in the germline V gene. Losses at the gene ends were 5 bases for V and 8 bases for J; bases not matched to a gene: 9. CDR3 in DNA: TGTGCCAGCAGTTCGACAGGGGGGGTCCGGGGCTACACCTTC. Amino acid sequence: CASSSTGGVRGYTF.

This clonotype is a singleton in its sample. The chain has TRBV5-1 and TRBJ1-2; 8 bases are shared with TRBD1. Germline CDR1 and CDR2: SGHRS and YFSETQ. The ends lost 3 bases at V and 8 bases at J; junction bases unmatched: 6. The length of the CDR3 is 13 residues. The CDR3 reads CASSWTGQGGYTF. The CDR3 DNA follows: TGCGCCAGCAGCTGGACAGGACAGGGCGGCTACACCTTC. The full variable domain, in which reference TRBV5-1 and TRBJ1-2 provide the parts outside the CDR3, is KAGVTQTPRYLIKTRGQQVTLSCSPISGHRSVSWYQQTPGQGLQFLFEYFSETQRNKGNFPGRFSGRQFSNSRSEMNVSTLELGDSALYLCASSWTGQGGYTFGSGTRLTVV.

J is TRBJ1-2 and V is TRBV6-1, with TRBD1 identical over 7 bases. The CDR3 sequence is 17 residues long. The V gene's germline CDR1 is MNHNS and CDR2 SASEGT. The J segment lost 4 bases and the V segment lost 8 bases, leaving 19 bases of the junction unmatched. CDR3 loop: CASSKAGYPGGGYGYTF. The CDR3 DNA is TGTGCCAGCTCAAAGGCTGGTTACCCAGGGGGAGGCTATGGCTACACCTTC.

This clonotype was seen many times. The genes are TRBV28 and TRBJ2-7, with D hard to call. The V end was cut by 6 bases, the J end by 7 bases, with 10 bases between. From germline, CDR1 is MDHEN and CDR2 SYDVKM. The CDR3 consists of 11 residues. The CDR3 loop is CASSQHREQYF. CDR3 DNA: TGTGCCAGCAGCCAACACCGTGAGCAGTACTTC.

This clonotype was detected only a few times. The rearrangement uses TRBV20-1 and TRBJ1-2; D gene unclear. Trimming shortened V by 5 bases and J by 5 bases, and 12 bases separated the two germline ends. Germline V gives CDR1 DFQATT, CDR2 SNEGSKA (reference sequence). There are 12 residues in the CDR3. The CDR3 DNA reads TGCAGTGCTGATGGCCCCGGATATGGCTACACCTTC. Encoded protein: CSADGPGYGYTF.

The chain combines TRBV28 with TRBJ2-7; D might be TRBD1 (6 bases). This CDR3 has 15 residues. V lost 3 bases and J 0 bases, leaving 12 bases between the germline ends. Per the germline V gene, CDR1 is MDHEN and CDR2 is SYDVKM. The CDR3 sequence is CASSFRQGFSYEQYF. CDR3 DNA sequence: TGTGCCAGCAGTTTCCGCCAGGGGTTCTCCTACGAGCAGTACTTC.

Many counts were recorded for this clonotype. The gene calls are TRBV5-5 and TRBJ1-6; 8 bases line up with TRBD1. The CDR3 runs 16 residues. Germline CDR1 SGHKS, CDR2 YYEKEE (reference sequence). Germline trimming cut 3 bases from V and 9 bases from J; bases unmatched to any gene: 11. The CDR3 nucleotides are TGTGCCAGCAGCTCGAGCCTCCAGGGGGCGGTTTCACCCCTCCACTTT. Translating gives CASSSSLQGAVSPLHF.

On this clonotype: This may stem from a read error, because a much larger clone lies one nucleotide away. Without the conserved terminal phenylalanine or tryptophan, this CDR3 likely stems from a read error. The chain is built from TRBV10-3 and TRBJ2-7, with D possibly matching TRBD1 (6 bases). V was pared by 1 base and J by 0 bases, with 13 bases between. In germline, CDR1 is ENHRY, CDR2 SYGVKD. The CDR3 has 16 amino acids. This CDR3 is CAISEFSGHLSYEQYY. CDR3 nucleotides: TGTGCCATCAGTGAGTTTTCGGGACACCTCTCCTACGAGCAGTACTAC.

This clonotype appeared once. The rearrangement links TRBV6-1 to TRBJ2-2; 7 bases map to TRBD1. The CDR3 has 14 amino acids. V shed 2 bases and J 7 bases; nucleotides not matched to a gene: 4. The germline V gene encodes CDR1 MNHNS and CDR2 SASEGT. The chain's CDR3 is CASSELGGGGELFF. CDR3 in DNA: TGTGCCAGCAGTGAATTAGGGGGCGGCGGGGAGCTGTTTTTT.

This clonotype was counted ten times or more. This chain uses TRBV20-1 with TRBJ2-7; the D is unclear. V dropped 7 bases and J dropped 0 bases, with 10 bases sitting between them. The CDR3 length is 12 residues. From germline, CDR1 is DFQATT and CDR2 SNEGSKA (reference sequence). CDR3 DNA sequence: TGCAGTGGAAGAACTCACTCCTACGAGCAGTACTTC. Amino acids: CSGRTHSYEQYF.

There are many counts of this clonotype. The gene calls are TRBV30 and TRBJ2-2, with D hard to call. The germline CDR1 and CDR2 sequences are GTSNPN and SVGIG (reference sequence). Trimming took 5 bases from V and 4 from J, leaving 5 bases between them. The CDR3 runs to 11 residues. The CDR3 DNA sequence: TGTGCCTGGGCCCGCACCGGGGAGCTGTTTTTT. Amino acid sequence: CAWARTGELFF.

This clonotype was detected ten times or more. The chain combines TRBV6-2 or TRBV6-3 with TRBJ1-1; 9 bases agree with TRBD1. Germline CDR1 MNHEY, CDR2 SVGEGT. The ends lost 5 bases at V and 2 bases at J; junction bases unmatched: 9. This CDR3 is 16 amino acids long. CDR3 protein: CASSRDREEANTEAFF. In nucleotides, the CDR3 is TGTGCCAGCAGTCGGGACAGGGAAGAAGCAAACACTGAAGCTTTCTTT.

This chain uses TRBV18 with TRBJ1-3, with TRBD1 matching over 7 bases. Looked up from germline, CDR1 is KGHSH and CDR2 is LQKENI. The CDR3 is made up of 16 amino acids. The trim removed 5 bases at V and 0 bases at J, leaving 7 bases unmatched. The CDR3 region is CASSTGQPSSGNTIYF. The CDR3 DNA follows: TGTGCCAGCTCAACGGGACAGCCGAGCTCTGGAAACACCATATATTTT.

V is TRBV24-1 and J is TRBJ1-1; D not certain. CDR1 and CDR2 from the germline V gene are KGHDR and SFDVKD. The CDR3 is made up of 15 amino acids. With 4 bases removed from V and 2 bases from J, the gap between germline ends came to 13 bases. The DNA for the CDR3 is TGTGCCACCAGTGACTCCTCGGGTCCTAACACTGAAGCTTTCTTT. This codes for CATSDSSGPNTEAFF.

This clonotype showed up many times. The chain recombines TRBV7-6 with TRBJ1-1; D gene ambiguous. Germline CDR1 is SGHVS and CDR2 is FNYEAQ. CDR3 length: 11 residues. Trimming removed 1 base from V and 11 bases from J, with 8 bases in between. CDR3 in amino acids: CASSLGDTAFF. In DNA, the CDR3 is TGTGCCAGCAGCTTAGGTGACACTGCTTTCTTT.

This clonotype was seen at least ten times. Just one base apart from a much larger clone, this may be a read error. Since no conserved phenylalanine or tryptophan closes the CDR3, a read error is the likely cause. This chain connects TRBV12-3 or TRBV12-4 to TRBJ1-1; 8 nucleotides align to TRBD1. This CDR3 is built from 13 residues. CDR3 bases: TGTGCCAGCAGTCCTCGGACAGGGTCTGAGGCTTTCTTA. This gives the protein CASSPRTGSEAFL.